The subject of this entry is one T cell receptor beta chain. Its antigen is unidentified. The entry originates in a study of OX40 agonist ivuxolimab in advanced cancers. CDR3 length equals 14 residues. Trimming took 0 bases from V and 6 from J, leaving 11 bases between them. CDR1 is GTSNPN, CDR2 SVGIG, per germline (reference sequence). The study's findings and limits: At 0.1 to 3.0 mg/kg, CD4+ and CD8+ blood T cells expanded clonally by week 6.

This table comes from immunoSEQ multiplex PCR, and its TCRdb copy is limited to in-frame clones, with some not included. Among tens of thousands of clones listed, around 82% were seen once. The chain couples TRBV30 to TRBJ1-4; D ambiguous. This sequence originates from an adult with an advanced solid tumor such as melanoma, head and neck, liver or kidney cancer. The sequenced sample was CD4+ or CD8+ T cells sorted from blood, obtained in a trial of the OX40 agonist ivuxolimab. The CDR3 region is CAWSVTRPDEKLFF. The CDR3 nucleotides read TGTGCCTGGAGTGTTACTAGACCTGATGAAAAACTGTTTTTT.